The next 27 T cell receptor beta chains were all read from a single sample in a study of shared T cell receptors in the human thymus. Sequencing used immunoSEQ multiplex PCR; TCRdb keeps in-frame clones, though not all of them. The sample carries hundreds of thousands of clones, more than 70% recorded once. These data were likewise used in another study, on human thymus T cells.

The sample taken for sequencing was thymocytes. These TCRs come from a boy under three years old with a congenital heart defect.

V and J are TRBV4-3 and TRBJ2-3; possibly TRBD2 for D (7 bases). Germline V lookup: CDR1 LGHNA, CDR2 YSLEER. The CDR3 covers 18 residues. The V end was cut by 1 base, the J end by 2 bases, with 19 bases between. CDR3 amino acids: CASSQGFRTGGPTDTQYF. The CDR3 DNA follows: TGCGCCAGCAGCCAAGGGTTTAGGACGGGGGGCCCCACAGATACGCAGTATTTT.

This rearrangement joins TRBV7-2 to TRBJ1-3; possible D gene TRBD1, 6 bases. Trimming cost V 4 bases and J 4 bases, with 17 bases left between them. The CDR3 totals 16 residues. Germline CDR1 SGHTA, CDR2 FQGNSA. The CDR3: CASSSLGGTAGNTIYF. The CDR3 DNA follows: TGTGCCAGCAGCTCCTTAGGGGGAACGGCCGGAAACACCATATATTTT.

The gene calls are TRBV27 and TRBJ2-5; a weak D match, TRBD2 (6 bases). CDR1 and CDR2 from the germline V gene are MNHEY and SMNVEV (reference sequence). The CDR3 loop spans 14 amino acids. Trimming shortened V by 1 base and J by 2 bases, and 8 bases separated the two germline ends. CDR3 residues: CASSLWGEQETQYF. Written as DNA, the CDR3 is TGTGCCAGCAGTTTATGGGGGGAGCAAGAGACCCAGTACTTC.

The CDR3 bases are TGTGCCAGCATGGGGAGCGGGGAGACCCAGTACTTC. This gives the protein CASMGSGETQYF. This chain joins TRBV6-5 and TRBJ2-5; tentatively, D is TRBD2 (6 bases). The V gene's germline CDR1 is MNHEY and CDR2 SVGAGI. Trimming left V 7 bases short and J 5 bases short, with 11 bases between. This CDR3 contains 12 residues.

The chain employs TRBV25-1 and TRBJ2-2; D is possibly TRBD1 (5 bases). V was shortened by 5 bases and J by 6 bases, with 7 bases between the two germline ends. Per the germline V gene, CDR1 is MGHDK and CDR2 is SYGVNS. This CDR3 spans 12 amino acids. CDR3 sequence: CASSQGSGELFF. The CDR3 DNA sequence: TGTGCCAGCAGTCAGGGATCCGGGGAGCTGTTTTTT.

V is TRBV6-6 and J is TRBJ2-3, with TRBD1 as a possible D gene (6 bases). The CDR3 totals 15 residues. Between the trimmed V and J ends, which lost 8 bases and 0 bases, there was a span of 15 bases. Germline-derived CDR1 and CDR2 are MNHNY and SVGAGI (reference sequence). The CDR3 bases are TGTGCCAGCCGCTTCGACAGGTCTAGCACAGATACGCAGTATTTT. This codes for CASRFDRSSTDTQYF.

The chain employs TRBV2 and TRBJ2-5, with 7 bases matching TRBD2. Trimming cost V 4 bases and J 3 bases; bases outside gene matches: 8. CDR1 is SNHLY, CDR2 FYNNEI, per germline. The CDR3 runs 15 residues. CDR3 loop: CASSGGGGEEETQYF. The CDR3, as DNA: TGTGCCAGCAGTGGGGGGGGTGGTGAGGAAGAGACCCAGTACTTC.

This chain's CDR3 is CAWSSLLIPSGRRREQYF. The CDR3 coding sequence is TGTGCCTGGAGCTCCCTTTTAATTCCTAGCGGGAGGCGTCGTGAGCAGTACTTC. The rearrangement links TRBV30 to TRBJ2-7; 11 bases align to TRBD2. Looked up from germline, CDR1 is GTSNPN and CDR2 is SVGIG (reference sequence). V gave up 3 bases and J gave up 7 bases; unmatched junction bases: 20. The CDR3 runs 18 residues.

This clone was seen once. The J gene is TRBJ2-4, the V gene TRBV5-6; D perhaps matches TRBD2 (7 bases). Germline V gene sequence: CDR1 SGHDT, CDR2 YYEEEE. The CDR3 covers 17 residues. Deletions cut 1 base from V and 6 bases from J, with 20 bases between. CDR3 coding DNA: TGTGCCAGCAGCTTGATCGGGGGCAGGGAGGGGGGAAACATTCAGTACTTC. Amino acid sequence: CASSLIGGREGGNIQYF.

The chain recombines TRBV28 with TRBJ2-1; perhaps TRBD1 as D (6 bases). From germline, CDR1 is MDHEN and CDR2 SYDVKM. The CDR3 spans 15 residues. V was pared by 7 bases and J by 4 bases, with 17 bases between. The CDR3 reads CASTPRGNRYNEQFF. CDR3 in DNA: TGTGCCAGCACCCCGAGGGGGAACCGATACAATGAGCAGTTCTTC.

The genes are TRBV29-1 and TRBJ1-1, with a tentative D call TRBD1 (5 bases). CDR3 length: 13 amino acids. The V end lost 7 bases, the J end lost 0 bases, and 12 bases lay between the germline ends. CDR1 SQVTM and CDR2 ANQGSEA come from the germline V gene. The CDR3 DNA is TGCAGCGCATCGACAGACATGAACACTGAAGCTTTCTTT. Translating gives CSASTDMNTEAFF.

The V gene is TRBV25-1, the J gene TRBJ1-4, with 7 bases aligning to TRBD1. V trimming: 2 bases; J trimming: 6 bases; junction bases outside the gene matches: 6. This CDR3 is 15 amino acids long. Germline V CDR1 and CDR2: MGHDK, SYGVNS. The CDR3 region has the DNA TGTGCCAGCAGTGAAAGTCAGGGGGATGATGAAAAACTGTTTTTT. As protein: CASSESQGDDEKLFF.

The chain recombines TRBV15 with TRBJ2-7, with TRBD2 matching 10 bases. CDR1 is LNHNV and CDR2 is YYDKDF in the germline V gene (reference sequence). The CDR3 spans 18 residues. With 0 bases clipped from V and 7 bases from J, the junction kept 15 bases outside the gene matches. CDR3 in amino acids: CATSRDSLAGVLPGEQYF. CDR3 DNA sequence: TGTGCCACCAGCAGAGATAGTCTAGCGGGAGTTCTCCCTGGGGAGCAGTACTTC.

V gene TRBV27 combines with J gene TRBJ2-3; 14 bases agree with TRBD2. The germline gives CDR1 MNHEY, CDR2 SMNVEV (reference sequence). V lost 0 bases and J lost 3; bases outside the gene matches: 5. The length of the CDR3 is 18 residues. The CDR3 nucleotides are TGTGCCAGCAGTTTATCAGGGACTAGCGGGAGTCGTACAGATACGCAGTATTTT. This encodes CASSLSGTSGSRTDTQYF.

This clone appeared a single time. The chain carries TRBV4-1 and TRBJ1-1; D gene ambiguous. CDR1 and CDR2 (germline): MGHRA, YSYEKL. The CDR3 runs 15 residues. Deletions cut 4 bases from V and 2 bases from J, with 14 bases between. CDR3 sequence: CASSPAGKTNTEAFF. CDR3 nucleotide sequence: TGCGCCAGCAGCCCAGCGGGCAAGACTAACACTGAAGCTTTCTTT.

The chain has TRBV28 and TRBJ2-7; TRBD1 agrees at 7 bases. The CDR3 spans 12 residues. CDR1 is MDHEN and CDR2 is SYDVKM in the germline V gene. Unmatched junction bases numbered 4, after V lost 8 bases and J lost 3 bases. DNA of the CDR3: TGTGCCAGCGGGACAGCGGACTACGAGCAGTACTTC. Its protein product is CASGTADYEQYF.

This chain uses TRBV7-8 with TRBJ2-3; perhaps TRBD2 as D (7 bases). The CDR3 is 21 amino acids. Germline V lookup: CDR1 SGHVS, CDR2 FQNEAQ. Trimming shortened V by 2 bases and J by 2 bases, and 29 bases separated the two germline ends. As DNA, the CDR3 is TGTGCCAGCAGCTTAAACCTTTCGGGGGGCGGAGGAAAGCCCCACACAGATACGCAGTATTTT. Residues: CASSLNLSGGGGKPHTDTQYF.

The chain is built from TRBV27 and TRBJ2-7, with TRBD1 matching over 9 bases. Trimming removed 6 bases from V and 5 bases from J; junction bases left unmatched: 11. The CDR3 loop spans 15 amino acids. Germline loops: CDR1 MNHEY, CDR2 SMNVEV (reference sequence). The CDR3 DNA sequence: TGTGCCAGCAGCAGAACAGGGACAGGGTGCCACGAGCAGTACTTC. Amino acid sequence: CASSRTGTGCHEQYF.

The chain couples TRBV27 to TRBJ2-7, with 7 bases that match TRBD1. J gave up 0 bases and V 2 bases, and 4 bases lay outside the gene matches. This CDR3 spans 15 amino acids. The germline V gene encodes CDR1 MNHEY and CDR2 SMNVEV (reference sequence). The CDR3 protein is CASSLMNRGSYEQYF. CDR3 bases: TGTGCCAGCAGTTTAATGAACAGGGGCTCCTACGAGCAGTACTTC.

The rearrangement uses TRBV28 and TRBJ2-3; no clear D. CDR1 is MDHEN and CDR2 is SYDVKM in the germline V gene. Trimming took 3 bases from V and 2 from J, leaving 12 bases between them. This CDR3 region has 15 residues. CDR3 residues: CASSFSSPITDTQYF. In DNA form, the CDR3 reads TGTGCCAGCAGTTTTTCTTCGCCTATCACAGATACGCAGTATTTT. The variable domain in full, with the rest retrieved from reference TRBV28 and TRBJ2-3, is DVKVTQSSRYLVKRTGEKVFLECVQDMDHENMFWYRQDPGLGLRLIYFSYDVKMKEKGDIPEGYSVSREKKERFSLILESASTNQTSMYLCASSFSSPITDTQYFGPGTRLTVL.

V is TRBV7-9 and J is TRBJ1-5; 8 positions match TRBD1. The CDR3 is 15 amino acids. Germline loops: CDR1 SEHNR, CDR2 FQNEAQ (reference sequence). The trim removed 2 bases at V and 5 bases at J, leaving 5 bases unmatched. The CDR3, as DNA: TGTGCCAGCAGCTTATTTCCGGACAGGGATCAGCCCCAGCATTTT. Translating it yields CASSLFPDRDQPQHF. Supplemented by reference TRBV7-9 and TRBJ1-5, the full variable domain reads DTGVSQNPRHKITKRGQNVTFRCDPISEHNRLYWYRQTLGQGPEFLTYFQNEAQLEKSRLLSDRFSAERPKGSFSTLEIQRTEQGDSAMYLCASSLFPDRDQPQHFGDGTRLSIL.

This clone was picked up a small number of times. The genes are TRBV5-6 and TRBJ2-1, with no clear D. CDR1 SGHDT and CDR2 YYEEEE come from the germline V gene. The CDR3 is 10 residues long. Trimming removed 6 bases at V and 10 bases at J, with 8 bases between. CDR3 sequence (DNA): TGTGCCAGCACCGGTCCCGAGCAGTTCTTC. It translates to CASTGPEQFF.

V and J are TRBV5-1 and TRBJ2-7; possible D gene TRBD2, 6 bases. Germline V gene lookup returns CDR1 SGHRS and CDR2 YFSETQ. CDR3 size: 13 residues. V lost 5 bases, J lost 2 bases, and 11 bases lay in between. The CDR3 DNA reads TGCGCCAGCAGTTCCGGGACTGCCTACGAGCAGTACTTC. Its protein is CASSSGTAYEQYF.

The CDR3 spells CASSQEGLAEYNEQFF. The CDR3 DNA follows: TGCGCCAGCAGCCAAGAAGGGCTAGCCGAATACAATGAGCAGTTCTTC. This sequence joins TRBV4-3 and TRBJ2-1; possible D gene TRBD2, 5 bases. The CDR3 extends over 16 amino acids. Per the germline V gene, CDR1 is LGHNA and CDR2 is YSLEER. The V end was cut by 0 bases, the J end by 4 bases, with 13 bases between.

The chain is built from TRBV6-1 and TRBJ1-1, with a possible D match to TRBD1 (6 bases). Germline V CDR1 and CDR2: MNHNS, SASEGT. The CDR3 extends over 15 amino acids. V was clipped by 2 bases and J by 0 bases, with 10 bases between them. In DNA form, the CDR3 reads TGTGCCAGCAGTGAATGGACAGTTATGAACACTGAAGCTTTCTTT. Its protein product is CASSEWTVMNTEAFF.

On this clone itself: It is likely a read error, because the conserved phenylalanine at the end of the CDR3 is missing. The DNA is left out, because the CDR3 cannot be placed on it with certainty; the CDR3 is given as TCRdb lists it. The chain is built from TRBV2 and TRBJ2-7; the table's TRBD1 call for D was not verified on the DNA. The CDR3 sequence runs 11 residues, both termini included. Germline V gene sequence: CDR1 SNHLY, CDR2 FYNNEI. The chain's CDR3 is CASRAIGTGVI.

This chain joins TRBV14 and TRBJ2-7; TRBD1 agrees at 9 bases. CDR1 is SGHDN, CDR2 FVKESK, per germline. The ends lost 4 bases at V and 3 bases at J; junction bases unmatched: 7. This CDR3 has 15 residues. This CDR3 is CASSRTGTGFYEQYF. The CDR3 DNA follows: TGTGCCAGCAGCCGTACCGGGACAGGGTTCTACGAGCAGTACTTC.